The source of this TCR beta chain is a study of cytomegalovirus exposure and HLA in healthy donors. Broader study findings: Generally TCR sequences proved uncommon, though certain public TCRs appeared in numerous donors. In a later analysis, approximately 15,000 TCR beta sequences were associated with HLA alleles at 0.05 false discovery rate.

To note about this clone: What it binds is unknown.

The PCR was carried out with 60 Vbeta primers and 13 Jbeta primers. The assay was immunoSEQ multiplex PCR, and TCRdb's table has in-frame clones only and misses some. The table has approximately 190,000 clones, more than 65% seen once. The V end lost 3 bases, the J end lost 1 base, and 12 bases lay between the germline ends. There are 16 residues in the CDR3. Sequenced sample: PBMCs. This chain connects TRBV23-1 to TRBJ2-2; weak D call: TRBD2 (6 bases). TRBV23-1 is flagged as an ORF with uncertain function. The source is a man aged 45 to 65 in good health and CMV-seronegative. CDR3 loop: CASSQVIAVNTGELFF. The DNA of the CDR3 is TGCGCCAGCAGTCAGGTTATAGCGGTGAACACCGGGGAGCTGTTTTTT.